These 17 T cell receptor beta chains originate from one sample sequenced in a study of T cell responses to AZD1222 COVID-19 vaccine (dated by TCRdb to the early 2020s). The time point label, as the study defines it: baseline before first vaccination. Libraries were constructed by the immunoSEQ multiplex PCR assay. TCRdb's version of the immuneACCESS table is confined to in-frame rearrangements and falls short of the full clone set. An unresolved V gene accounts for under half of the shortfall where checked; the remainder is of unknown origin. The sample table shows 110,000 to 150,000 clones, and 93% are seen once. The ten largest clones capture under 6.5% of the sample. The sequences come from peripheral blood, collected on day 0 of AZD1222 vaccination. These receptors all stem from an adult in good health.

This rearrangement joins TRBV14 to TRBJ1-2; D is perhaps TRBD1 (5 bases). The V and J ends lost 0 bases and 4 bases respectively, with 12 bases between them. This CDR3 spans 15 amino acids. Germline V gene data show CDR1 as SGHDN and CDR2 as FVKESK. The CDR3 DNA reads TGTGCCAGCAGCCAAGATCGGGGGGAGGCCTATGGCTACACCTTC. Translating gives CASSQDRGEAYGYTF. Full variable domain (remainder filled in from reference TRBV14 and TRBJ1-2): EAGVTQFPSHSVIEKGQTVTLRCDPISGHDNLYWYRRVMGKEIKFLLHFVKESKQDESGMPNNRFLAERTGGTYSTLKVQPAELEDSGVYFCASSQDRGEAYGYTFGSGTRLTVV.

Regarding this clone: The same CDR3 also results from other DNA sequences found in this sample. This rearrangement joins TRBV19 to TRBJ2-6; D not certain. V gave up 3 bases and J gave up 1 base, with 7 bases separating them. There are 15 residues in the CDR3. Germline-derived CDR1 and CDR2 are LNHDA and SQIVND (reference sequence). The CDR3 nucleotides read TGTGCCAGTAGTATCGTGTCTTCTGGGGCCAACGTCCTGACTTTC. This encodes CASSIVSSGANVLTF.

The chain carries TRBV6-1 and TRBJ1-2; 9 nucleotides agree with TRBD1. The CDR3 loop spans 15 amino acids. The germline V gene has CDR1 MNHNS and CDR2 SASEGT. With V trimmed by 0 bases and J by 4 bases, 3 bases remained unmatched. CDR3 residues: CASSEAQGASYGYTF. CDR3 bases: TGTGCCAGCAGTGAAGCACAGGGGGCCTCCTATGGCTACACCTTC.

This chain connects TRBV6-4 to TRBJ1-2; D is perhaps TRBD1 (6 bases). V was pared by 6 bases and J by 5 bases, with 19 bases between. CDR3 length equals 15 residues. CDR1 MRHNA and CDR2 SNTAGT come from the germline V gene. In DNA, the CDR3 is TGTGCCAGCAGCGTTACAGGGACTGTTGGGTATGGCTACACCTTC. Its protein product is CASSVTGTVGYGYTF.

The CDR3 sequence: CASRLGGDTDTQYF. Written as DNA, the CDR3 is TGTGCCAGCCGCTTGGGGGGGGACACAGATACGCAGTATTTT. The chain is built from TRBV6-5 and TRBJ2-3; 7 bases map to TRBD2. The CDR3 extends over 14 amino acids. Germline V CDR1 and CDR2: MNHEY, SVGAGI. The V segment lost 8 bases and the J segment 2 bases; nucleotides outside the gene matches: 7.

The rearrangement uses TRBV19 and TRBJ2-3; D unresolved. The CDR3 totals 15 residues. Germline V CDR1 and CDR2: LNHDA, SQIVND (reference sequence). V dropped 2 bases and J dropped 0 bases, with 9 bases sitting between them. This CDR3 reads CASSIRLSSTDTQYF. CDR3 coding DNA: TGTGCCAGTAGTATAAGGCTGAGTAGCACAGATACGCAGTATTTT.

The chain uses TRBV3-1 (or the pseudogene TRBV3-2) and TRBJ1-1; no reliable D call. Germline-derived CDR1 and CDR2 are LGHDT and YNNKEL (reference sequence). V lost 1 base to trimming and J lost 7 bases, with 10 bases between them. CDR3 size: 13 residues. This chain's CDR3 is CASSQVQAGEAFF. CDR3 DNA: TGTGCCAGCAGCCAAGTTCAGGCAGGTGAAGCTTTCTTT.

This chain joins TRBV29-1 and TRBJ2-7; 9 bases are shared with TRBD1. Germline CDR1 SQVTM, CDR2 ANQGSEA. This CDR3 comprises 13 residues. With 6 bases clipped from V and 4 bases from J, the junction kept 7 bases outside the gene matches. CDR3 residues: CSVVRDREYEQYF. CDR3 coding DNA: TGCAGCGTCGTCCGGGACAGGGAGTACGAGCAGTACTTC.

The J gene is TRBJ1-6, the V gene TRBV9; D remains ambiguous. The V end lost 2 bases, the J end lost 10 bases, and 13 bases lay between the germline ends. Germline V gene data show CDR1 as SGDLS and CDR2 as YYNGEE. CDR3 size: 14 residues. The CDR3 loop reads CASSVQRVGSPLHF. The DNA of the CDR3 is TGTGCCAGCAGCGTCCAGCGGGTTGGATCACCCCTCCACTTT.

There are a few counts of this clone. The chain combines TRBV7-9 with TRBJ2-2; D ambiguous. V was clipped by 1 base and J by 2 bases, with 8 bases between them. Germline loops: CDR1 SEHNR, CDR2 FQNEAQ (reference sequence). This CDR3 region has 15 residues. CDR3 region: CASSLELANTGELFF. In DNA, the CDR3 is TGTGCCAGCAGCTTAGAACTGGCTAACACCGGGGAGCTGTTTTTT.

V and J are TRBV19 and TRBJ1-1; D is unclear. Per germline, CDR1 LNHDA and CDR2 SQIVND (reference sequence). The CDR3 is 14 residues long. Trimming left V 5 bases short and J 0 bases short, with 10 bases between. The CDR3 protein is CASSLSVVNTEAFF. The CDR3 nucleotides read TGTGCCAGTAGTTTGTCAGTCGTGAACACTGAAGCTTTCTTT.

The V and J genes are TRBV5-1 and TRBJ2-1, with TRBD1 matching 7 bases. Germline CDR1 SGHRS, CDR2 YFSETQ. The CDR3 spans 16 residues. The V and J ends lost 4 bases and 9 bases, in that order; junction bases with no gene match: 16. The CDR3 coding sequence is TGCGCCAGCAGCCCAATAACAGGGGACACCACGAGTGAGCAGTTCTTC. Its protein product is CASSPITGDTTSEQFF.

The CDR3, as DNA: TGCGCCAGCAGCCAGGACCCTTCCAGACTCTACGAGCAGTACTTC. This codes for CASSQDPSRLYEQYF. The J gene is TRBJ2-7, the V gene TRBV4-1, with D unresolved. The germline V gene has CDR1 MGHRA and CDR2 YSYEKL. CDR3 length: 15 residues. The V end lost 3 bases, the J end lost 3 bases, and 15 bases lay between the germline ends.

CDR3 sequence (DNA): TGCAGCGCCCAAGGGGATGGCCTAGGCTCTGGAAACACCATATATTTT. Translation: CSAQGDGLGSGNTIYF. This chain links TRBV29-1 with TRBJ1-3; D might be TRBD1 (5 bases). With 7 bases removed from V and 0 bases from J, the gap between germline ends came to 19 bases. The CDR3 extends over 16 amino acids. Germline CDR1 reads SQVTM; CDR2 reads ANQGSEA.

The CDR3 protein is CASRDRAYEQYF. The CDR3 DNA follows: TGTGCCAGCAGGGACAGGGCCTACGAGCAGTACTTC. The chain recombines TRBV2 with TRBJ2-7; the match to TRBD1 covers 8 bases. The CDR3 has 12 residues. The ends lost 6 bases at V and 2 bases at J; junction bases unmatched: 0. The germline CDR1 and CDR2 sequences are SNHLY and FYNNEI.

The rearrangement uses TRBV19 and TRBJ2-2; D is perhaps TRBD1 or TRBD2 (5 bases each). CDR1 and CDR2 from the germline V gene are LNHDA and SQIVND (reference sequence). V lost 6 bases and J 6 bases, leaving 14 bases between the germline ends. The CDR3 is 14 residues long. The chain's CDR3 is CASSVKMGAGELFF. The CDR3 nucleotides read TGTGCCAGTAGCGTTAAAATGGGGGCCGGGGAGCTGTTTTTT. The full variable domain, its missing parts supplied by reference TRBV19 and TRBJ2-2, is DGGITQSPKYLFRKEGQNVTLSCEQNLNHDAMYWYRQDPGQGLRLIYYSQIVNDFQKGDIAEGYSVSREKKESFPLTVTSAQKNPTAFYLCASSVKMGAGELFFGEGSRLTVL.

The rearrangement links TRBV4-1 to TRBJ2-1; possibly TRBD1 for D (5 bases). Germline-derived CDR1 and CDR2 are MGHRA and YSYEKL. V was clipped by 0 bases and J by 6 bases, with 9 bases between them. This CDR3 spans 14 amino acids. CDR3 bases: TGCGCCAGCAGCCAAGAACTCAGGGCCAATGAGCAGTTCTTC. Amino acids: CASSQELRANEQFF.